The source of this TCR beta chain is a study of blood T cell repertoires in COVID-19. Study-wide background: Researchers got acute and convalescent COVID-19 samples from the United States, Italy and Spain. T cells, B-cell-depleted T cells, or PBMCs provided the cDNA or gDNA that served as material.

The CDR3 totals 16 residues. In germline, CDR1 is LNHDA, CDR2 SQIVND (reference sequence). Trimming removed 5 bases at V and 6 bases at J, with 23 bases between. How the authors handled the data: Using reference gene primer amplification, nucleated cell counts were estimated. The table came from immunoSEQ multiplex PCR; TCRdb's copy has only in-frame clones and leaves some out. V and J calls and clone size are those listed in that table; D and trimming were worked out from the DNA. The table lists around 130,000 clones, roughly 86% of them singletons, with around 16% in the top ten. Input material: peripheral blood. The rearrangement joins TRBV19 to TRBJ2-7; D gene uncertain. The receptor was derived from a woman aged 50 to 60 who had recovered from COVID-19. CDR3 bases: TGTGCCAGTAGTGTACGGGTTGTCCGTGGAGTAGGCGAGCAGTACTTC. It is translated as CASSVRVVRGVGEQYF.